This T cell receptor beta chain stems from a study of metastatic and nonmetastatic thyroid tumors (TCRdb year 2020). With regard to the full study: Repertoires from peripheral blood and from tumor or nodule tissue samples of malignant and benign thyroid patients were compared.

In its sample, this clone was seen many times. Its antigen specificity is not known. Base qualities are not provided; no much larger clone lies one nucleotide away. Study-level results and caveats: In both blood and tumor samples, TCR beta diversity was reported to be significantly higher in malignant tumors than in benign nodules.

Library preparation employed PCR. Sequencing used an Illumina HiSeq 4000. High-throughput sequencing was used to profile the CDR3 region of the TCR beta-chain in every patient. Under the source paper's analysis protocol: CDR3 differences across clinicopathological groups were used to build a classifier for discriminating distant-metastatic papillary thyroid cancer patients. The Shannon index was used to measure repertoire diversity, and the Morisita-Horn index was used to measure how similar tumor and blood repertoires were. Through fastp at Q25 and MiXCR, TCRdb rebuilt clones from the public reads, retaining in-frame beta chains. The V and J calls were determined by TCRdb, not by the authors. This sample gives 9,900 or so clones in total; 11% of them show up just once. Approximately 7.6% of the sample belongs to the ten largest clones. Clipping removes 6 bases from V and 0 bases from J, with 19 as the unmatched junction base count. CDR1 and CDR2 are read off the germline V gene (reference sequence) as DFQATT and SNEGSKA. Reading from cysteine to phenylalanine, the CDR3 counts 20 amino acids. Only the CDR3 DNA is retained, 60 bases long and in frame from the first base.

Before undergoing thyroid surgery, none of the patients had been given any kind of treatment. Patient clinical samples collected from about 2012 to 2019 were retrospectively analysed using T-cell receptor beta sequencing. This clonotype was sampled from a female donor with papillary thyroid cancer or a benign thyroid nodule (not recorded which). Some clones in this sample may be carry-over from other donors' samples. The chain couples TRBV20-1 to TRBJ2-7, and 14 bases in between align with TRBD2. What was sequenced was tumor tissue. The encoded CDR3 is CSATQRRLGTSGGISYEQYF. The DNA is as follows: TGCAGTGCAACCCAACGGCGACTAGGGACTAGCGGGGGAATCTCCTACGAGCAGTACTTC.